This T cell receptor (beta chain) is drawn from a study of spatial heterogeneity in lung cancer (dated by TCRdb to about 2019). For the wider study: Beta-chain transcripts were consistently detected in greater numbers than alpha-chain transcripts, which likely reflected higher beta-chain transcript abundance. TCR repertoire features were related to nonsynonymous mutation counts determined by whole-exome sequencing of tumor tissue. Both alpha and beta chains were TCR-sequenced in samples taken at surgery, namely 220 tumor regions, 63 to 70 matched nontumor lung samples and around 53 PBMC samples. In the raw uncorrected reads, each unique combination of TCR and UMI appeared more than ten times on average. In non-small cell lung cancer, the study quantitatively compared TCR alpha and beta repertoires across several tumor regions, matched nontumor lung, and blood.

Overall results and qualifications from the work: Ubiquitous expanded tumor TCRs showed up in blood more often at tumor resection than at routine follow-up. Confirming at a functional level the hypothesis that regional TCRs recognize regional mutations was considered to require additional single-cell paired TCR alpha and beta sequencing.

This clonotype turned up a few times. The target of this receptor is not known. Nothing much larger sits one base from this clone, and base qualities are not available. What this sample's time point label stands for: sample taken at primary tumor resection. TCR sequencing used whole RNA extracted from tumor and nontumor lung tissue, or from cryopreserved PBMC samples, without cell sorting. The donors were 60 to 80 patients from the lung TRACERx cohort who had early-stage, untreated non-small cell lung cancer. Only patients with enough RNA available from two or more tumor regions were chosen for TCR sequencing. CDR1 is given as SGHNT and CDR2 as YYREEE, both from the germline V gene (reference sequence). V is trimmed back by 4 bases and J by 5 bases, and the junction contains 10 bases that no gene match accounts for. The CDR3 measures 15 amino acids from cysteine to phenylalanine. Only the CDR3 region is kept as DNA, spanning 45 bases read in frame from base 1.

Libraries were made using 5' RACE. TCRdb names NextSeq 500 as the instrument used. In the TCR library protocol, a unique molecular identifier was attached to each TCR cDNA molecule so that PCR and sequencing errors could be corrected. Per the authors' processing: Decombinator tools were used for TCR identification, UMI-based error correction and CDR3 extraction. Expanded TCRs were defined as those above a frequency of 2 per 1,000, corresponding to the top 1% of the tumor frequency distribution. Renyi diversity was calculated using the R vegan package after each repertoire was subsampled 100 times to 5,000 TCRs. To build CDR3 similarity networks, amino acid triplet string-kernel similarity was used, and CDR3s were connected when their pairwise similarity was above 0.82. The public reads were run again by TCRdb, first through fastp at Q25 and then through MiXCR, and only productive beta chains were kept. For every CDR3 protein sequence, its rows merge into one entry that carries the most common genes and DNA. TCRdb's processing, not the study's, gives the V and J calls here. The sample has 85,000 to 100,000 distinct CDR3 sequences on record, approximately 12% of them singletons. Roughly 39% of the sample comes from the top ten.

Recombination connected TRBV5-4 to TRBJ2-7; 9 central nucleotides agree with TRBD2. The TCR originated in a male donor with early-stage non-small cell lung cancer. Source: PBMCs, taken at surgery. CDR3 sequence: CASSAWTTSGHEQYF. The DNA is as follows: TGTGCCAGCAGCGCATGGACGACTAGCGGCCACGAGCAGTACTTC.